A single sample is the source of the 22 T cell receptor beta chains below, sequenced in a study of T cells in Graves' hyperthyroidism and ophthalmopathy. Researchers took RNA transcripts and amplified the TCR beta CDR3 regions from them. The HTBI primer set served for first-round RT-PCR of the TCR CDR3. TCRdb ran MiXCR on the multiplex PCR reads and lists one entry per CDR3 protein. The data hold roughly 350,000 distinct CDR3 sequences, with more than 12% observed a single time. Specimen: blood. The origin of the receptors is a woman under 40 with Graves' ophthalmopathy.

In its sample, this clonotype was seen many times. The chain couples TRBV3-1 to TRBJ2-2; D perhaps matches TRBD1 (6 bases). Germline loops: CDR1 LGHDT, CDR2 YNNKEL (reference sequence). The CDR3 sequence is 14 residues long. The V and J ends lost 6 bases and 7 bases respectively, with 15 bases between them. CDR3 residues: CASSPGHSNGELFF. In nucleotides, the CDR3 is TGTGCCAGCAGTCCGGGACATTCGAACGGGGAGCTGTTTTTT.

This clonotype was seen repeatedly, ten times or more. V usage is TRBV6-1 and J usage is TRBJ2-4; no definite D call. The CDR3 contains 13 residues. In germline, CDR1 is MNHNS, CDR2 SASEGT. V dropped 3 bases and J dropped 0 bases, with 3 bases sitting between them. This CDR3 is CASSDPAKNIQYF. DNA of the CDR3: TGTGCCAGCAGTGACCCAGCCAAAAACATTCAGTACTTC.

The V and J genes are TRBV14 and TRBJ1-6; D remains unclear. From germline, CDR1 is SGHDN and CDR2 FVKESK. The length of the CDR3 is 15 residues. V was clipped by 1 base and J by 9 bases, with 13 bases between them. In DNA, the CDR3 is TGTGCCAGCAGCCAAGTGGGAAAACCGTCTTCACCCCTCCACTTT. It yields the protein CASSQVGKPSSPLHF.

This chain uses TRBV6-1 with TRBJ2-3; 10 nucleotides line up with TRBD2. The trim removed 10 bases at V and 2 bases at J, leaving 9 bases unmatched. Germline CDR1 reads MNHNS; CDR2 reads SASEGT. This CDR3 is built from 15 residues. CDR3 in amino acids: CAIKSSGGFTDTQYF. As DNA, the CDR3 is TGTGCCATCAAAAGTAGCGGGGGGTTCACAGATACGCAGTATTTT.

This clonotype was seen many times. CDR3 residues: CASSVGDRWNSPLHF. The CDR3 DNA follows: TGTGCCAGCAGCGTAGGTGACCGTTGGAATTCACCCCTCCACTTT. The chain recombines TRBV9 with TRBJ1-6; D is uncertain. Germline V CDR1 and CDR2: SGDLS, YYNGEE. The CDR3 consists of 15 residues. V dropped 0 bases and J dropped 7 bases, with 11 bases sitting between them.

This clonotype was detected ten times or more. V is TRBV20-1 and J is TRBJ1-2; D gene ambiguous. Trimming cost V 3 bases and J 8 bases, with 4 bases left between them. This CDR3 has 9 amino acids. Germline V lookup: CDR1 DFQATT, CDR2 SNEGSKA (reference sequence). The DNA for the CDR3 is TGCAGTGCTAGCCGGGGCTACACCTTC. Protein sequence: CSASRGYTF.

This clonotype was found many times. The DNA for the CDR3 is TGTGCCAGCATGGGACAAATGAACACTGAAGCTTTCTTT. Translation gives CASMGQMNTEAFF. V is TRBV6-1 and J is TRBJ1-1; possibly TRBD1 for D (6 bases). Germline-derived CDR1 and CDR2 are MNHNS and SASEGT. V was trimmed by 7 bases and J by 0 bases, leaving 9 bases between them. The CDR3 runs to 13 residues.

This clonotype was counted a few times. The gene calls are TRBV6-5 and TRBJ1-4; maybe TRBD1 (6 bases). CDR3 length equals 17 residues. Trimming removed 0 bases at V and 8 bases at J, with 19 bases between. Germline CDR1 is MNHEY and CDR2 is SVGAGI. DNA for the CDR3: TGTGCCAGCAGTTACTCTACAGGGAACGGGGTTATCGAAAAACTGTTTTTT. Its translation is CASSYSTGNGVIEKLFF.

This rearrangement joins TRBV27 to TRBJ2-3, with 10 positions matching TRBD1. Germline V gives CDR1 MNHEY, CDR2 SMNVEV (reference sequence). This CDR3 region has 17 residues. J gave up 3 bases and V 5 bases, and 11 bases lay outside the gene matches. Here the CDR3 reads CASSELARQGATDTQYF. As DNA, the CDR3 is TGTGCCAGCAGTGAGCTTGCGAGACAGGGGGCAACAGATACGCAGTATTTT.

The sample holds many counts of this clonotype. V gene TRBV7-9 combines with J gene TRBJ2-1; 11 positions match TRBD1. The V gene's germline CDR1 is SEHNR and CDR2 FQNEAQ (reference sequence). This CDR3 is built from 17 residues. The J segment lost 3 bases and the V segment lost 1 base, leaving 5 bases of the junction unmatched. Here the CDR3 reads CASSLGWGQGVYNEQFF. The CDR3 DNA follows: TGTGCCAGCAGCTTAGGGTGGGGACAGGGGGTCTACAATGAGCAGTTCTTC.

The rearrangement links TRBV28 to TRBJ2-1, with TRBD2 identical over 7 bases. The CDR3 has 17 residues. Per germline, CDR1 MDHEN and CDR2 SYDVKM. V dropped 5 bases and J dropped 2; count of bases not matched to a gene: 12. For the CDR3, the DNA is TGTGCCAGCAGTGAAGCGGGCGGGAGATTCACCTACAATGAGCAGTTCTTC. Translation gives CASSEAGGRFTYNEQFF.

The chain has TRBV6-2 or TRBV6-3 and TRBJ1-2; D might be TRBD1 (5 bases). There are 14 residues in the CDR3. V was shortened by 5 bases and J by 7 bases, with 17 bases between the two germline ends. The germline V gene encodes CDR1 MNHEY and CDR2 SVGEGT. The CDR3 spells CASSPTDSIGGYTF. In DNA, the CDR3 is TGTGCCAGCAGTCCAACCGACAGTATCGGTGGCTACACCTTC.

The chain is built from TRBV9 and TRBJ2-5; 8 nucleotides align to TRBD2. The J segment lost 2 bases and the V segment lost 0 bases, leaving 3 bases of the junction unmatched. CDR3 size: 15 residues. In germline, CDR1 is SGDLS, CDR2 YYNGEE. The CDR3 spells CASSVAAGVQETQYF. The CDR3 DNA sequence: TGTGCCAGCAGCGTAGCAGCGGGAGTACAAGAGACCCAGTACTTC.

At least ten counts were recorded for this clonotype. The J gene is TRBJ1-5, the V gene TRBV2; 10 bases fit TRBD1. The CDR3 extends over 14 amino acids. The V gene end was trimmed by 7 bases and the J gene end by 9 bases; junction bases not matched to a gene: 9. From germline, CDR1 is SNHLY and CDR2 FYNNEI. CDR3 sequence: CASKKDRGGGPQHF. CDR3 bases: TGTGCCAGCAAAAAGGACAGGGGGGGGGGGCCCCAGCATTTT.

Ten or more counts support this clonotype. This chain links TRBV20-1 with TRBJ2-2, with 12 bases identical to TRBD2. V was pared by 2 bases and J by 4 bases, with 8 bases of the junction left unmatched. This CDR3 contains 17 residues. Germline V lookup: CDR1 DFQATT, CDR2 SNEGSKA (reference sequence). CDR3 loop: CSARSLAGGPGTGELFF. The CDR3 nucleotides are TGCAGTGCTAGAAGTCTAGCGGGGGGGCCGGGCACCGGGGAGCTGTTTTTT.

The table lists this clonotype with a few counts. This chain joins TRBV6-5 and TRBJ2-3; the match to TRBD1 covers 9 bases. The V and J ends lost 0 bases and 5 bases, in that order; junction bases with no gene match: 3. CDR1 and CDR2 from the germline V gene are MNHEY and SVGAGI. The CDR3 loop spans 15 amino acids. The CDR3 DNA sequence: TGTGCCAGCAGTTACTCGTGGACAGGGGAAGATACGCAGTATTTT. Its translation: CASSYSWTGEDTQYF.

Many counts were recorded for this clonotype. J is TRBJ2-3 and V is TRBV11-3; 10 nucleotides align to TRBD2. The germline gives CDR1 SGHNT, CDR2 YENEEA. Unmatched junction bases numbered 7, after V lost 1 base and J lost 3 bases. This CDR3 has 17 residues. This chain's CDR3 is CASSLGVTSGVTDTQYF. As DNA, the CDR3 is TGTGCCAGCAGCTTAGGGGTTACTAGCGGGGTGACAGATACGCAGTATTTT.

Worth noting for this clonotype: A much larger clone lies one base from this, so it may be a read error. The chain has TRBV5-1 and TRBJ2-3, with TRBD2 identical over 11 bases. After removal of 7 bases from V and 0 bases from J, the junction contained 16 bases not matched to a gene. The CDR3 totals 19 residues. Germline loops: CDR1 SGHRS, CDR2 YFSETQ. The CDR3 reads CASGYAGTSGFSSTDTQYF. CDR3 in DNA: TGCGCCAGCGGGTATGCCGGGACTAGCGGATTTTCTAGCACAGATACGCAGTATTTT.

This clonotype has at least ten counts. The rearrangement joins TRBV6-1 to TRBJ2-5; the match to TRBD2 covers 8 bases. The V gene's germline CDR1 is MNHNS and CDR2 SASEGT. V trimming: 3 bases; J trimming: 4 bases; junction bases outside the gene matches: 10. This CDR3 has 16 residues. The CDR3 region is CASSDRTGGTRETQYF. CDR3 DNA sequence: TGTGCCAGCAGTGACCGAACGGGGGGGACCCGAGAGACCCAGTACTTC.

This clonotype appeared many times. The chain is built from TRBV28 and TRBJ1-1; no definite D call. Per germline, CDR1 MDHEN and CDR2 SYDVKM. The CDR3 consists of 15 residues. The V end lost 7 bases, the J end lost 0 bases, and 15 bases lay between the germline ends. CDR3 sequence (DNA): TGTGCCAGCACCGCCCCGGCACCCATGAACACTGAAGCTTTCTTT. This codes for CASTAPAPMNTEAFF.

This clonotype was seen many times. This sequence joins TRBV5-1 and TRBJ1-4; D is perhaps TRBD1 (6 bases). The CDR3 runs 14 residues. The ends were cut back, 4 bases at V and 8 bases at J, with 15 bases in the middle. The germline gives CDR1 SGHRS, CDR2 YFSETQ. The CDR3 sequence: CASSNPGQGEKLFF. CDR3 bases: TGCGCCAGCAGCAATCCGGGACAAGGGGAAAAACTGTTTTTT.

This clonotype has ten or more counts. The chain has TRBV27 and TRBJ1-5; D remains unclear. Between the trimmed V and J ends, which lost 9 bases and 4 bases, there was a span of 10 bases. The CDR3 contains 12 residues. Per germline, CDR1 MNHEY and CDR2 SMNVEV (reference sequence). Written as DNA, the CDR3 is TGTGCCAGTTCGAGGGTGAATCAGCCCCAGCATTTT. This gives the protein CASSRVNQPQHF.